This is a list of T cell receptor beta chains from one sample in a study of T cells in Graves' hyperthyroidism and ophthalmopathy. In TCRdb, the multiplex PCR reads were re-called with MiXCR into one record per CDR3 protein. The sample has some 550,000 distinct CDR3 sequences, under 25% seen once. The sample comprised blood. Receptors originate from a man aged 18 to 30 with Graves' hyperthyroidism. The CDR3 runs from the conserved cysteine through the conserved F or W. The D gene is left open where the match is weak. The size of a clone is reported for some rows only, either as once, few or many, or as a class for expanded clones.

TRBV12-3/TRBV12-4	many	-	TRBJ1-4	CASSPYATNEKLFF	TGTGCCAGCAGTCCGTATGCAACTAATGAAAAACTGTTTTTT
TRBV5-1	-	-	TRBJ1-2	CASSALTGPPQGGYTF	TGCGCCAGCAGCGCCTTAACCGGGCCCCCACAGGGAGGCTACACCTTC
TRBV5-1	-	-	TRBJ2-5	CASSWIGPQETQYF	TGCGCCAGCAGCTGGATAGGGCCCCAAGAGACCCAGTACTTC
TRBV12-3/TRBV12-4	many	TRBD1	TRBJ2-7	CASSPLTGGWDEQYF	TGTGCCAGCAGTCCCCTGACAGGGGGTTGGGACGAGCAGTACTTC
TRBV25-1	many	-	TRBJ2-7	CASSESSAQDEQYF	TGTGCCAGCAGTGAAAGTAGCGCCCAGGACGAGCAGTACTTC
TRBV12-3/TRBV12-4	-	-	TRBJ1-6	CASSLSGDSPLHF	TGTGCCAGCAGTTTGTCCGGAGATTCACCCCTCCACTTT
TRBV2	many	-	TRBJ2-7	CASSDRDLRAYEQYF	TGTGCCAGCAGTGACAGGGACCTAAGGGCCTACGAGCAGTACTTC
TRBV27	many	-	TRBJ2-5	CASSLRPPGPAVQETQYF	TGTGCCAGCAGTTTACGACCCCCAGGGCCGGCGGTACAAGAGACCCAGTACTTC
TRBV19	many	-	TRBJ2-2	CASTFAGDTGELFF	TGTGCCAGTACGTTTGCTGGGGACACCGGGGAGCTGTTTTTT
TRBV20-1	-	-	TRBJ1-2	CSARGAGSNYGYTF	TGCAGTGCTAGAGGAGCAGGCTCTAACTATGGCTACACCTTC
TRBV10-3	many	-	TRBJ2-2	CAINDKLNTGELFF	TGTGCCATCAACGACAAGCTGAACACCGGGGAGCTGTTTTTT
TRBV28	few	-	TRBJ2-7	CASTNPRLDAAYEQYF	TGTGCCAGCACCAACCCCCGACTAGACGCAGCCTACGAGCAGTACTTC
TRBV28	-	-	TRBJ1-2	CASSPVRGYGYTF	TGTGCCAGCAGCCCCGTAAGGGGCTATGGCTACACCTTC
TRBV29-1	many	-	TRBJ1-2	CSVDRGYGYTF	TGCAGCGTTGACAGGGGCTATGGCTACACCTTC
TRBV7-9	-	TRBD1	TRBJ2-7	CASSGDRQGSSGEQYF	TGTGCCAGCAGCGGGGATCGACAGGGTTCCTCGGGGGAGCAGTACTTC
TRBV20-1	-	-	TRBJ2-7	CSAANAGQSYEQYF	TGCAGTGCCGCAAATGCGGGACAGTCCTACGAGCAGTACTTC
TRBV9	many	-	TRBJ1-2	CASSVTGGANYGYTF	TGTGCCAGCAGCGTAACGGGAGGTGCTAACTATGGCTACACCTTC
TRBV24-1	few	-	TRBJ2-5	CATSGRLEETQYF	TGTGCCACCAGTGGAAGACTAGAAGAGACCCAGTACTTC
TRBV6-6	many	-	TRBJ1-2	CASSLRVQGANYGYTF	TGTGCCAGCAGTCTGCGCGTACAGGGAGCTAACTATGGCTACACCTTC
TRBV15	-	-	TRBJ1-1	CATSRDRFTGEVFF	TGTGCCACCAGCAGAGATCGATTCACTGGTGAGGTTTTCTTT
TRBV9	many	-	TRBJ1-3	CASRLRDGGNTIYF	TGTGCCAGCAGGCTCCGGGACGGGGGAAACACCATATATTTT
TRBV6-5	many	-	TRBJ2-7	CASSYLSGGPYEQYF	TGTGCCAGCAGTTACTTATCCGGGGGTCCCTACGAGCAGTACTTC
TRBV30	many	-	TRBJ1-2	CAWSHPGPSLGYTF	TGTGCCTGGAGTCATCCCGGCCCCAGCTTGGGCTACACCTTC
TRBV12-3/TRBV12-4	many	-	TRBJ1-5	CASSFAENQPQHF	TGTGCCAGCAGTTTTGCGGAAAATCAGCCCCAGCATTTT
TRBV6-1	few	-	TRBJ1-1	CASSPVGVNTEAFF	TGTGCCAGCAGTCCGGTAGGCGTTAACACTGAAGCTTTCTTT
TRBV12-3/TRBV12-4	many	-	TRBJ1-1	CASSFGSSFYAEAFF	TGTGCCAGCAGTTTCGGGAGCTCGTTCTACGCTGAAGCTTTCTTT
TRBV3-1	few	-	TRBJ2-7	CASSQDRFLTYEQYF	TGTGCCAGCAGCCAAGATAGGTTTCTAACCTACGAGCAGTACTTC
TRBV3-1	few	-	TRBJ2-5	CASSPGYSSQTQYF	TGTGCCAGCAGCCCCGGCTATAGTTCGCAGACCCAGTACTTC
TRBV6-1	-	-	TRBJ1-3	CASNRLATNSGNTIYF	TGTGCCAGCAACAGGTTGGCTACCAACTCTGGAAACACCATATATTTT
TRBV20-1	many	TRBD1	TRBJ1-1	CSADDRGNTEAFF	TGCAGTGCTGACGACAGGGGGAACACTGAAGCTTTCTTT
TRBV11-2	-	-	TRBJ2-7	CASSLATTLLYEQYF	TGTGCCAGCAGCTTAGCTACAACCCTCCTCTACGAGCAGTACTTC
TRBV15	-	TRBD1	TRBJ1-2	CATSRAETGSYGYTF	TGTGCCACCAGCAGAGCCGAGACAGGGAGCTATGGCTACACCTTC